The rows below give T cell receptor beta chains drawn from one sample of a study of radiation and T cells in renal cell carcinoma. TCRdb's table, derived via immunoSEQ multiplex PCR, lists solely in-frame clones and lacks some. The sample holds about 150,000 clones, approximately 90% seen once. The starting material was blood, obtained from a patient whose treatment included radiotherapy and nephrectomy. Receptor source: a woman in her seventies with renal cell carcinoma. Each CDR3 is given with its conserved first and last residue. D genes are given only for firm matches. A row's size may be missing; if present it is once, few, many or a size class.

j_gene	v_gene	abundance	d_gene	CDR3aa	CDR3nt
TRBJ1-6	TRBV7-3	once	.	CASSLTVYNSPLHF	TGTGCCAGCAGCTTGACAGTTTATAATTCACCCCTCCACTTT
TRBJ2-1	TRBV6-4	.	.	CASSDMAGGYNEQFF	TGTGCCAGCAGTGACATGGCAGGGGGGTACAATGAGCAGTTCTTC
TRBJ2-2	TRBV11-1	.	.	CASNLRPGVTGELFF	TGTGCCAGCAACCTACGTCCAGGGGTCACCGGGGAGCTGTTTTTT
TRBJ2-7	TRBV7-9	.	.	CASSLVVGGFTYEQYF	TGTGCCAGCAGCTTAGTTGTTGGAGGGTTTACCTACGAGCAGTACTTC
TRBJ1-2	TRBV5-4	.	TRBD1	CASSKGQGAGSYGYTF	TGTGCCAGCAGCAAGGGACAGGGGGCCGGCAGCTATGGCTACACCTTC
TRBJ2-3	TRBV7-6	.	.	CASSLLTDTQYF	TGTGCCAGCAGCTTGCTAACAGATACGCAGTATTTT
TRBJ1-5	TRBV27	.	TRBD1	CASSFTGGGNQPQHF	TGTGCCAGCAGTTTTACAGGGGGGGGCAATCAGCCCCAGCATTTT
TRBJ1-5	TRBV6-1	.	.	CASSSGLNQPQHF	TGTGCCAGCAGTTCGGGACTCAATCAGCCCCAGCATTTT
TRBJ1-1	TRBV5-1	.	.	CASSPDGYTEAFF	TGCGCCAGCAGCCCCGACGGATACACTGAAGCTTTCTTT
TRBJ1-2	TRBV30	.	TRBD1	CAWGNRGGGYTF	TGTGCCTGGGGAAACAGGGGTGGTGGCTACACCTTC
TRBJ1-1	TRBV10-3	.	TRBD1	CAARSMDRVNTEAFF	TGTGCCGCACGATCCATGGACAGGGTGAACACTGAAGCTTTCTTT
TRBJ2-3	TRBV7-3	.	.	CASSPFAPTDTQYF	TGTGCCAGCAGTCCTTTTGCCCCCACAGATACGCAGTATTTT
TRBJ1-4	TRBV6-1	.	TRBD1	CASSRQTGGFEKLFF	TGTGCCAGCAGTCGCCAGACAGGGGGCTTTGAAAAACTGTTTTTT
TRBJ2-5	TRBV6-5	once	TRBD1	CASSRRQGQETQYF	TGTGCCAGCAGTAGAAGACAGGGCCAAGAGACCCAGTACTTC
TRBJ2-1	TRBV5-1	.	.	CASSLREYRDQLYNEQFF	TGCGCCAGCAGCTTGCGAGAGTACCGGGACCAGCTCTACAATGAGCAGTTCTTC
TRBJ2-3	TRBV6-1	.	TRBD1	CASRLGTGVGDTQYF	TGTGCCAGCAGGCTCGGGACAGGGGTAGGAGATACGCAGTATTTT
TRBJ2-5	TRBV11-3	.	TRBD2	CASSLGSGASQETQYF	TGTGCCAGCAGCTTAGGCAGCGGGGCTAGCCAAGAGACCCAGTACTTC
TRBJ2-3	TRBV5-1	once	TRBD2	CASGLAGGYTDTQYF	TGCGCCAGCGGGCTAGCGGGGGGTTATACAGATACGCAGTATTTT
TRBJ2-7	TRBV27	.	TRBD1	CASRAGTGGLYEQYF	TGTGCCAGCAGAGCCGGGACAGGGGGCTTGTACGAGCAGTACTTC
TRBJ2-1	TRBV5-8	.	.	CASSFLRGLQSSYNEQFF	TGTGCCAGCAGTTTCCTCCGGGGCCTACAAAGCTCCTACAATGAGCAGTTCTTC
TRBJ1-1	TRBV10-3	.	.	CAIRENTEAFF	TGTGCCATCAGGGAGAACACTGAAGCTTTCTTT
TRBJ2-7	TRBV5-1	.	.	CASSSDPKDEQYF	TGCGCCAGCAGCTCCGACCCCAAGGACGAGCAGTACTTC
TRBJ2-1	TRBV7-3	.	.	CASSPGGNEQFF	TGTGCCAGCAGCCCAGGGGGGAATGAGCAGTTCTTC
TRBJ1-2	TRBV6-1	once	TRBD1	CAAGGQGTFGYTF	TGTGCCGCGGGGGGACAGGGGACTTTTGGCTACACCTTC
TRBJ2-7	TRBV2	.	.	CASSEGTPEVYEQYF	TGTGCCAGCAGTGAAGGGACACCCGAGGTCTACGAGCAGTACTTC
TRBJ1-5	TRBV12-5	.	.	CASASGNQPQHF	TGTGCTAGTGCCTCCGGCAATCAGCCCCAGCATTTT
TRBJ1-3	TRBV5-6	.	.	CASSQGVISHF	TGTGCCAGCAGCCAAGGGGTCATCTCCCATTTT
TRBJ1-5	TRBV6-1	.	TRBD1	CASSVGGAGANQPQHF	TGTGCCAGCAGTGTAGGGGGCGCAGGAGCCAATCAGCCCCAGCATTTT
TRBJ1-1	TRBV5-6	.	.	CASSFRDQLNTEAFF	TGTGCCAGCAGCTTTCGGGATCAGTTGAACACTGAAGCTTTCTTT
TRBJ1-5	TRBV5-3	.	TRBD1	CARSRGQGGQPQHF	TGTGCCAGAAGCAGGGGACAGGGCGGGCAGCCCCAGCATTTT
TRBJ2-6	TRBV30	.	.	CAWSVPGHGANVLTF	TGTGCCTGGAGTGTACCCGGGCATGGGGCCAACGTCCTGACTTTC
TRBJ1-1	TRBV2	.	.	CASRVVLNTEAFF	TGTGCCAGCAGGGTTGTTCTGAACACTGAAGCTTTCTTT
TRBJ1-1	TRBV6-5	.	.	CASSKGQGRTEAFF	TGTGCCAGCAGCAAAGGACAAGGGAGAACTGAAGCTTTCTTT
TRBJ2-1	TRBV6-5	.	TRBD2	CASSYSPSGGSDEQFF	TGTGCCAGCAGTTACTCGCCTAGCGGGGGGTCCGATGAGCAGTTCTTC
TRBJ1-1	TRBV29-1	.	TRBD1	CSVGDRVLNTEAFF	TGCAGCGTTGGGGACAGGGTCCTGAACACTGAAGCTTTCTTT
TRBJ1-1	TRBV4-3	.	.	CASSQGLLNTEAFF	TGCGCCAGCAGCCAAGGACTGCTGAACACTGAAGCTTTCTTT
TRBJ1-1	TRBV29-1	.	.	CSGGIHPGDGKVFF	TGCAGCGGAGGAATACACCCGGGAGATGGTAAGGTTTTCTTT
TRBJ2-1	TRBV9	.	TRBD2	CASSPPQRGDNEQFF	TGTGCCAGCAGCCCCCCCCAGCGGGGGGACAATGAGCAGTTCTTC
TRBJ1-4	TRBV13	once	.	CASSSTGFNEKLFF	TGTGCCAGCAGTTCGACAGGTTTTAATGAAAAACTGTTTTTT
TRBJ2-4	TRBV28	.	.	CASRSTKNIQYF	TGTGCCAGCAGGTCGACCAAAAACATTCAGTACTTC